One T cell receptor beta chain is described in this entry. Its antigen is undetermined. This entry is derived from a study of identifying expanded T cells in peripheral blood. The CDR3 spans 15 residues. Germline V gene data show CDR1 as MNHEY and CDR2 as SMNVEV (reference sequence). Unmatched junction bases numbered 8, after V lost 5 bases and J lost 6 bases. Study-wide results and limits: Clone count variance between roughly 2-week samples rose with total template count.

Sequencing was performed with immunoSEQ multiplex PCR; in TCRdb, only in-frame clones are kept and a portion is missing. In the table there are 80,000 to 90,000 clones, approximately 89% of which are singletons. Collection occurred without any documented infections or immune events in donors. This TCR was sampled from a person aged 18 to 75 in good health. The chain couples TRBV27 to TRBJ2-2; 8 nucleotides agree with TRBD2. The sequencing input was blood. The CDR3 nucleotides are TGTGCCAGCAGTCCCCGGGAGGGGTGGGCCGGGGAGCTGTTTTTT. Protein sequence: CASSPREGWAGELFF.